This T cell receptor beta chain was obtained from a study of glioma-infiltrating T cells. The iRepertoire nested amplicon-rescue multiplex PCR amplified TCR alpha and beta CDR3s from RNA. For one-step reverse transcription and amplification, roughly 85-450 ng of tissue mRNA or PBMC total RNA was used. TCRdb re-called the multiplex PCR reads through MiXCR, storing one row per CDR3 protein. The table has 150,000 to 200,000 distinct CDR3 sequences, more than 35% seen once; the top ten hold roughly 5.4%. V trimming: 6 bases; J trimming: 1 base; junction bases outside the gene matches: 9. This CDR3 contains 15 residues. Germline V gene sequence: CDR1 DFQATT, CDR2 SNEGSKA (reference sequence). Turning to this clonotype: A much larger clone differs by one base, so this may be a read error.

The sample consisted of glioma tissue, nonneoplastic brain tissue, or PBMCs (not recorded which). The receptor was derived from a human donor with low-grade glioma or glioblastoma, undergoing nonglioma brain surgery, or in good health (not recorded which). The chain couples TRBV20-1 to TRBJ2-1; the match to TRBD2 covers 7 bases. The CDR3 protein is CSAKGGGGSYNEQFF. The CDR3 DNA sequence: TGCAGTGCGAAGGGTGGGGGAGGGTCCTACAATGAGCAGTTCTTC.